The 28 T cell receptor beta chains presented below share a single source sample, sequenced in a study of CD8+ T cells in alopecia areata. Extracted from the samples, RNA was reverse transcribed into cDNA to serve as the sequencing template. The table came from immunoSEQ multiplex PCR; TCRdb's copy has only in-frame clones and leaves some out. This sample has fewer than 200,000 clones, with about 60% found just once. Specimen: CD4+ T cells sorted from blood, collected at week 0. The receptors here all came from a human donor with alopecia areata.

The gene calls are TRBV10-3 and TRBJ2-5; weak D call: TRBD2 (6 bases). The length of the CDR3 is 13 residues. V lost 4 bases and J 2 bases, leaving 8 bases between the germline ends. Per the germline V gene, CDR1 is ENHRY and CDR2 is SYGVKD. The CDR3 is CAISVRGQETQYF. The DNA for the CDR3 is TGTGCCATCAGTGTCCGGGGGCAAGAGACCCAGTACTTC.

The rearrangement uses TRBV18 and TRBJ1-1, with D unresolved. V was shortened by 4 bases and J by 0 bases, with 9 bases between the two germline ends. This CDR3 spans 14 amino acids. Per the germline V gene, CDR1 is KGHSH and CDR2 is LQKENI. The CDR3 reads CASSLSELNTEAFF. The CDR3 nucleotides read TGTGCCAGCTCACTGAGTGAACTGAACACTGAAGCTTTCTTT.

The chain links TRBV30 to TRBJ1-4; D might be TRBD1 (6 bases). The CDR3 spans 16 residues. The germline gives CDR1 GTSNPN, CDR2 SVGIG (reference sequence). With 2 bases removed from V and 6 bases from J, the gap between germline ends came to 19 bases. In nucleotides, the CDR3 is TGTGCCTGGAGTCCCCTTTGGGGGGCGGGAGATGAAAAACTGTTTTTT. This encodes CAWSPLWGAGDEKLFF.

This clone has only one observation. The chain is built from TRBV30 and TRBJ2-5; 11 bases align to TRBD1. Germline loops: CDR1 GTSNPN, CDR2 SVGIG (reference sequence). The CDR3 covers 15 residues. The junction had 7 bases not matched to a gene; V was cut back by 2 bases and J by 5 bases. The CDR3 DNA is TGTGCCTGGAGTACCGGGACAGGGGGAGAGGAGACCCAGTACTTC. It is translated as CAWSTGTGGEETQYF.

J is TRBJ2-3 and V is TRBV2; D tentatively fits TRBD1 or TRBD2 (5 bases each). Germline assignment: CDR1 SNHLY and CDR2 FYNNEI. V shed 9 bases and J shed 0 bases, with 13 bases lying between them. The CDR3 length is 14 residues. CDR3 residues: CASLGRTSTDTQYF. The CDR3 DNA is TGTGCCAGTTTGGGACGGACCAGCACAGATACGCAGTATTTT.

The J gene is TRBJ1-1, the V gene TRBV30; D gene unclear. The V gene's germline CDR1 is GTSNPN and CDR2 SVGIG (reference sequence). The V end was cut by 4 bases, the J end by 5 bases, with 8 bases between. CDR3 length: 11 residues. The CDR3 loop is CAWTGWTEAFF. In DNA, the CDR3 is TGTGCCTGGACAGGATGGACTGAAGCTTTCTTT.

This clone was seen a single time. The chain is built from TRBV5-6 and TRBJ1-2; no definite D call. The CDR3 consists of 12 residues. CDR1 is SGHDT, CDR2 YYEEEE, per germline. Trimming removed 2 bases at V and 2 bases at J, with 4 bases between. This chain's CDR3 is CASSFRNYGYTF. Here the CDR3 DNA reads TGTGCCAGCAGCTTCAGGAACTATGGCTACACCTTC.

The rearrangement uses TRBV6-6 and TRBJ1-2; TRBD1 agrees at 7 bases. Trimming cost V 9 bases and J 5 bases; bases outside gene matches: 9. The CDR3 is 13 amino acids. Germline V CDR1 and CDR2: MNHNY, SVGAGI (reference sequence). The CDR3 region is CASTQGQFYGYTF. In nucleotides, the CDR3 is TGTGCCAGTACCCAGGGACAGTTTTATGGCTACACCTTC.

This sequence joins TRBV30 and TRBJ1-6; D uncertain. Deletions cut 0 bases from V and 12 bases from J, with 12 bases between. CDR1 is GTSNPN and CDR2 is SVGIG in the germline V gene (reference sequence). The CDR3 consists of 13 residues. Here the CDR3 DNA reads TGTGCCTGGAGTGTACGGACCCCTAGACCCCTCCACTTT. Encoded protein: CAWSVRTPRPLHF.

The chain has TRBV2 and TRBJ2-1; TRBD2 agrees at 8 bases. Looked up from germline, CDR1 is SNHLY and CDR2 is FYNNEI. The CDR3 loop spans 15 amino acids. With V trimmed by 4 bases and J by 7 bases, 9 bases remained unmatched. CDR3: CASSGRSRGVNEQFF. CDR3 in DNA: TGTGCCAGCAGTGGACGGTCGCGGGGGGTTAATGAGCAGTTCTTC.

The chain carries TRBV5-1 and TRBJ2-5; 13 positions agree with TRBD2. The V gene's germline CDR1 is SGHRS and CDR2 YFSETQ. J lost 2 bases, V lost 4 bases, and 2 bases had no gene match. This CDR3 region has 15 residues. CDR3: CASSPGLAGQETQYF. CDR3 DNA: TGCGCCAGCAGCCCGGGACTAGCGGGACAAGAGACCCAGTACTTC. The complete variable domain, with remaining parts taken from reference TRBV5-1 and TRBJ2-5, reads KAGVTQTPRYLIKTRGQQVTLSCSPISGHRSVSWYQQTPGQGLQFLFEYFSETQRNKGNFPGRFSGRQFSNSRSEMNVSTLELGDSALYLCASSPGLAGQETQYFGPGTRLLVL.

The CDR3 nucleotides read TGCAGCGCACAAGGACTAGCGGGGGGGGCCTACGAGCAGTACTTC. Protein product: CSAQGLAGGAYEQYF. The rearrangement links TRBV29-1 to TRBJ2-7; 15 nucleotides line up with TRBD2. CDR3 length equals 15 residues. With V trimmed by 7 bases and J by 2 bases, 6 bases remained unmatched. Looked up from germline, CDR1 is SQVTM and CDR2 is ANQGSEA.

This clone has just a few counts. This chain links TRBV29-1 with TRBJ2-1; D is unresolved. Germline-derived CDR1 and CDR2 are SQVTM and ANQGSEA. CDR3 length: 14 residues. Trimming took 4 bases from V and 0 from J, leaving 10 bases between them. CDR3 nucleotides: TGCAGCGTTGTAGGACGGAGCTCCTACAATGAGCAGTTCTTC. It codes for CSVVGRSSYNEQFF.

The rearrangement uses TRBV29-1 and TRBJ1-1; no clear D. CDR1 SQVTM and CDR2 ANQGSEA come from the germline V gene. V lost 0 bases, J lost 8 bases, and 4 bases lay in between. There are 10 residues in the CDR3. The CDR3 DNA follows: TGCAGCGTTGAAGACCTGGAAGCTTTCTTT. It yields the protein CSVEDLEAFF.

This chain uses TRBV29-1 with TRBJ2-2; 7 bases map to TRBD1. Germline trimming cut 4 bases from V and 4 bases from J; bases unmatched to any gene: 9. CDR3 length: 15 amino acids. Looked up from germline, CDR1 is SQVTM and CDR2 is ANQGSEA. The CDR3 spells CSVGQTTGVTGELFF. The DNA of the CDR3 is TGCAGCGTTGGGCAAACAACAGGGGTCACCGGGGAGCTGTTTTTT.

The chain employs TRBV6-1 and TRBJ2-3; D call uncertain. Germline values: CDR1 MNHNS, CDR2 SASEGT. The V end was cut by 0 bases, the J end by 0 bases, with 7 bases between. The CDR3 has 15 residues. CDR3 bases: TGTGCCAGCAGTGAAGCGCCTGGAAGCACAGATACGCAGTATTTT. Translation: CASSEAPGSTDTQYF.

This sequence joins TRBV20-1 and TRBJ2-7; D is unresolved. This CDR3 has 11 amino acids. Germline values: CDR1 DFQATT, CDR2 SNEGSKA (reference sequence). With 3 bases removed from V and 3 bases from J, the gap between germline ends came to 6 bases. The CDR3 loop reads CSASPRYEQYF. In DNA form, the CDR3 reads TGCAGTGCTAGTCCTCGCTACGAGCAGTACTTC.

Regarding this clone: The junction departs from germline at one end; a sequencing error may be responsible. The chain employs TRBV10-3 and TRBJ2-4, with 7 bases lining up with TRBD1. The CDR3 has 13 amino acids. Germline CDR1 and CDR2: ENHRY and SYGVKD. For the CDR3, the DNA is TGTGCCAGCAGTCGAAGGGACAGAAACATTCAGTACTTC. Translation gives CASSRRDRNIQYF.

This clone occurred a few times. The chain is built from TRBV21-1 and TRBJ1-1. TRBV21-1 is assigned pseudogene status. The CDR3 extends over 12 amino acids. CDR3 region: CASRGDNTEAFF. DNA for the CDR3: TGTGCCAGCAGGGGGGACAACACTGAAGCTTTCTTT.

The rearrangement uses TRBV4-2 and TRBJ1-2; 8 bases match TRBD1. CDR3 length equals 17 residues. Germline trimming cut 2 bases from V and 4 bases from J; bases unmatched to any gene: 12. CDR1 LGHNA and CDR2 YNFKEQ come from the germline V gene. This CDR3 reads CASSQLEDRQGSYGYTF. The DNA of the CDR3 is TGTGCCAGCAGCCAACTGGAGGACAGACAGGGGTCCTATGGCTACACCTTC.

The J gene is TRBJ2-5, the V gene TRBV7-2; TRBD2 matches 7 bases. The CDR3 is made up of 16 amino acids. Germline values: CDR1 SGHTA, CDR2 FQGNSA. The V gene end was trimmed by 5 bases and the J gene end by 7 bases; junction bases not matched to a gene: 16. CDR3 protein: CASSQTAGVVLGTQYF. The CDR3 coding sequence is TGTGCCAGCAGCCAGACGGCGGGAGTAGTCTTGGGGACCCAGTACTTC.

The V call is TRBV30, the J call TRBJ1-5; the D gene is possibly TRBD1 (5 bases). The CDR3 consists of 13 residues. Between the trimmed V and J ends, which lost 5 bases and 4 bases, there was a span of 12 bases. Germline V lookup: CDR1 GTSNPN, CDR2 SVGIG (reference sequence). The CDR3 bases are TGTGCCTGGGCCTCGGGGGAGAATCAGCCCCAGCATTTT. This sequence encodes CAWASGENQPQHF.

This chain uses TRBV7-9 with TRBJ1-6, with TRBD1 matching over 7 bases. V was clipped by 1 base and J by 7 bases; unmatched bases: 7. Germline V lookup: CDR1 SEHNR, CDR2 FQNEAQ (reference sequence). This CDR3 comprises 16 residues. The chain's CDR3 is CASSLGPGQPNSPLHF. CDR3 DNA sequence: TGTGCCAGCAGCTTAGGACCGGGACAGCCGAATTCACCCCTCCACTTT.

The chain couples TRBV27 to TRBJ2-2; D is ambiguous. The CDR3 length is 15 residues. V lost 1 base and J lost 2, with 8 bases in between. Germline lookup yields CDR1 MNHEY and CDR2 SMNVEV (reference sequence). CDR3 protein: CASSLFFGNTGELFF. CDR3 bases: TGTGCCAGCAGTTTATTTTTCGGAAACACCGGGGAGCTGTTTTTT.

This clone came up a few times. V is TRBV19 and J is TRBJ2-7; 7 nucleotides align to TRBD2. V dropped 6 bases and J dropped 2; count of bases not matched to a gene: 7. CDR3 length: 14 residues. Germline V gene sequence: CDR1 LNHDA, CDR2 SQIVND (reference sequence). The CDR3 region is CASSRTRGAYEQYF. The CDR3 nucleotides read TGTGCCAGTAGCCGGACTAGAGGGGCCTACGAGCAGTACTTC.

This clone has more than one count but fewer than ten. The rearrangement joins TRBV7-2 to TRBJ2-5; the D gene is possibly TRBD1 (7 bases). V was pared by 5 bases and J by 4 bases, with 20 bases between. CDR3 length: 16 residues. CDR1 is SGHTA, CDR2 FQGNSA, per germline. Here the CDR3 DNA reads TGTGCCAGCAGCCCTGGTCCCGGAGGGGGCCGAGAGACCCAGTACTTC. It codes for CASSPGPGGGRETQYF.

This clone appeared once. CDR3 nucleotide sequence: TGTGCCAGCACGATGGGACAACTGAACACCGGGGAGCTGTTTTTT. This gives the protein CASTMGQLNTGELFF. This rearrangement joins TRBV27 to TRBJ2-2; tentatively, D is TRBD1 (6 bases). Trimming removed 7 bases at V and 1 base at J, with 13 bases between. CDR1 and CDR2 (germline): MNHEY, SMNVEV (reference sequence). CDR3 length: 15 amino acids.

The chain combines TRBV30 with TRBJ1-4, with D unresolved. Germline assignment: CDR1 GTSNPN and CDR2 SVGIG (reference sequence). V lost 0 bases and J lost 8, with 7 bases in between. The CDR3 extends over 12 amino acids. The CDR3: CAWSVSSEKLFF. For the CDR3, the DNA is TGTGCCTGGAGTGTATCTTCAGAAAAACTGTTTTTT.